This TCR beta chain comes out of a study of tumor and adjacent non-tumor tissue in lung cancer. The study's findings and limits: Tumor repertoires had a smaller top 100 clone share than normal lung.

As to this clonotype: As yet, its antigen is unknown. At one end, the junction sequence differs from germline, possibly due to a read error.

No cell sorting was done before RNA was extracted from the tissue. Between August and November 2014, newly diagnosed, chemotherapy-naive lung cancer patients underwent thoracic surgery in China. The library came from three nested PCR rounds adapted from ARM-PCR protocols. TCRdb used MiXCR to reprocess the multiplex PCR reads, holding one entry per CDR3 protein. The sample shows fewer than 100,000 distinct CDR3 sequences, approximately 77% of them seen only once. The source material was lung tumor tissue. The sequence was collected from a woman aged 35 to 49 with non-small cell lung cancer.

CDR3 coding DNA: TGTGCCAGCAGCTTTCTTTCGCGGGACGTGCAATATTTC. This encodes CASSFLSRDVQYF. The rearrangement links TRBV11-2 to TRBJ2-7, with a weak D call TRBD2 (6 bases). The CDR3 is 13 amino acids. The germline CDR1 and CDR2 sequences are SGHAT and FQNNGV.